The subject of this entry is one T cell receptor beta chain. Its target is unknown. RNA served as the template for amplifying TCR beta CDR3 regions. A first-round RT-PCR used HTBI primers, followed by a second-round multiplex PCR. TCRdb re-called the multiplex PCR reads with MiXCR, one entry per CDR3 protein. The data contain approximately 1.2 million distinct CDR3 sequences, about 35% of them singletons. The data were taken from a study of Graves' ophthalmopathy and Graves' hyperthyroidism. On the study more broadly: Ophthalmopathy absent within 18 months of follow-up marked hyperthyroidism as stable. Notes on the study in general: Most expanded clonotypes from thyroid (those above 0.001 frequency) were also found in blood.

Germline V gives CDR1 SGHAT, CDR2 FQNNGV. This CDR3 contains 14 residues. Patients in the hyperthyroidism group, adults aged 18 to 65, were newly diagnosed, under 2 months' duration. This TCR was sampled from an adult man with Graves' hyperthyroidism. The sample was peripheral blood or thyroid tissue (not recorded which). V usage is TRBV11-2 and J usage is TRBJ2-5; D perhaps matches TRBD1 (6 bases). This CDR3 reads CARDGGNPQETQYF. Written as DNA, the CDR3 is TGTGCTAGAGATGGGGGCAACCCTCAAGAGACCCAGTACTTC. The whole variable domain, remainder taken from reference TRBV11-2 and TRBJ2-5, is EAGVAQSPRYKIIEKRQSVAFWCNPISGHATLYWYQQILGQGPKLLIQFQNNGVVDDSQLPKDRFSAERLKGVDSTLKIQPAKLEDSAVYLCARDGGNPQETQYFGPGTRLLVL.